This T cell receptor beta chain was documented in a study of early T cells in non-severe SARS-CoV-2 infection. Study-wide background: Sequencing of bulk RNA from unsorted whole blood was done, without chain pairing.

V was pared by 2 bases and J by 2 bases, with 10 bases between. CDR1 and CDR2 from the germline V gene are LGHNA and YNFKEQ. The CDR3 extends over 14 amino acids. Each cDNA molecule carried a unique molecular identifier. TCRdb fed the 5' RACE reads into MiXCR, producing one record per CDR3 protein. This repertoire shows about 64,000 distinct CDR3 sequences, 15% to 20% found once; its top ten account for 8.9%. The receptor was isolated from an adult who was a healthcare worker with PCR-confirmed SARS-CoV-2 infection or an uninfected control (not recorded which). The sample was whole blood, taken at baseline. The J gene is TRBJ2-7, the V gene TRBV4-2; the D gene could be TRBD1 or TRBD2 (7 bases each). CDR3 protein: CASSQSGGAYEQYF. CDR3 sequence (DNA): TGTGCCAGCAGCCAATCAGGGGGGGCCTACGAGCAGTACTTC.